Below, 6 T cell receptor beta chains from the same sample are listed, as sequenced in a study of post-analysis software for immune sequencing data. General observations from the study: With TRBV5-6, TRBV5-1 and TRBV20-1 included, about 5 TRBV segments were more frequent in patients than in controls.

TCR beta cDNA libraries included unique molecular identifiers. A single record per CDR3 protein comes from TCRdb applying MiXCR to the PCR reads. The repertoire holds hundreds of thousands of distinct CDR3 sequences, with about 60% as singletons. These receptors' targets are unknown. The sample consisted of blood. All receptors derive from a girl aged 2-10 years with multiple sclerosis.

This chain joins TRBV12-3 or TRBV12-4 and TRBJ2-5, with TRBD2 identical over 11 bases. The V and J ends lost 8 bases and 3 bases, in that order; junction bases with no gene match: 8. The CDR3 totals 15 residues. The CDR3 is CASGGSGGDKETQYF. The CDR3 nucleotides are TGTGCCAGCGGTGGTAGCGGGGGGGATAAAGAGACCCAGTACTTC.

The chain joins TRBV10-2 to TRBJ1-6; D ambiguous. In germline, CDR1 is WSHSY, CDR2 SAAADI. The CDR3 covers 12 residues. Trimming shortened V by 6 bases and J by 5 bases, and 5 bases separated the two germline ends. CDR3 sequence: CASRKNNSPLHF. CDR3 DNA: TGCGCCAGCAGGAAAAATAATTCACCCCTCCACTTT.

This clonotype came up a few times. The chain couples TRBV20-1 to TRBJ2-5, with D unclear. The V end was cut by 7 bases, the J end by 5 bases, with 8 bases between. This CDR3 is 10 amino acids long. CDR1 DFQATT and CDR2 SNEGSKA come from the germline V gene (reference sequence). Written as DNA, the CDR3 is TGCAGTGTGCTGGGGGAGACCCAGTACTTC. Encoded protein: CSVLGETQYF.

The chain recombines TRBV10-3 with TRBJ2-3; 7 bases line up with TRBD1. Per the germline V gene, CDR1 is ENHRY and CDR2 is SYGVKD. The CDR3 spans 14 residues. The V and J ends lost 10 bases and 1 base, in that order; junction bases with no gene match: 8. The CDR3 here is CATMSDRGTDTQYF. The CDR3 DNA is TGTGCCACCATGAGCGACAGGGGCACAGATACGCAGTATTTT.

This clonotype was found a few times. CDR3: CASSPDRGPFGYTF. CDR3 sequence (DNA): TGCGCCAGCAGCCCCGACAGGGGGCCGTTTGGCTACACCTTC. The chain joins TRBV5-1 to TRBJ1-2; 10 nucleotides align to TRBD1. The CDR3 loop spans 14 amino acids. V shed 4 bases and J 7 bases; nucleotides not matched to a gene: 7. Germline V gene lookup returns CDR1 SGHRS and CDR2 YFSETQ. The full variable domain, completed using reference TRBV5-1 and TRBJ1-2, is KAGVTQTPRYLIKTRGQQVTLSCSPISGHRSVSWYQQTPGQGLQFLFEYFSETQRNKGNFPGRFSGRQFSNSRSEMNVSTLELGDSALYLCASSPDRGPFGYTFGSGTRLTVV.

V is TRBV5-1 and J is TRBJ2-5; D is ambiguous. V was shortened by 1 base and J by 4 bases, with 8 bases between the two germline ends. The CDR3 sequence is 13 residues long. CDR1 is SGHRS and CDR2 is YFSETQ in the germline V gene. CDR3 coding DNA: TGCGCCAGCAGCTTGACTATTGGAGAGACCCAGTACTTC. It encodes CASSLTIGETQYF.